This T cell receptor (beta chain) was found in a study of T cell responses to AZD1222 COVID-19 vaccine. Germline V gene data show CDR1 as SNHLY and CDR2 as FYNNEI. The V gene lost 6 bases and the J gene lost 5 bases, with 20 bases spanning the gap. CDR3 length: 15 residues. The data were produced by immunoSEQ multiplex PCR, yet TCRdb's version contains in-frame clones alone and is incomplete. The sample holds about 120,000 clones, about 90% seen once. V gene TRBV2 combines with J gene TRBJ2-7, with D perhaps matching TRBD1 (5 bases). The starting material was peripheral blood, obtained on day 0 of AZD1222 vaccination. The receptor's source is an adult in good health. The CDR3 protein is CASRRDSGDRDEQYF. The CDR3 DNA reads TGTGCCAGCAGAAGAGACAGTGGGGATCGGGACGAGCAGTACTTC.